This T cell receptor (beta chain) comes out of a study of cytomegalovirus exposure and HLA in healthy donors. Whole-study findings and limits: Through in vitro validation, three CMV-associated chains were shown to be specific for CMV antigens. Researchers had no immune exposure information except CMV serostatus available. A cluster of highly shared sequence variants was likely a sequencing artifact.

Germline V CDR1 and CDR2: MDHEN, SYDVKM. CDR3 length: 12 amino acids. Trimming took off 6 bases at V and 1 base at J, with 7 bases between the two ends. Primers: 60 Vbeta forward and 13 Jbeta reverse. Repertoires were generated with immunoSEQ multiplex PCR, while TCRdb's copy carries only in-frame clones and drops some. There are fewer than 150,000 clones in the sample; approximately 80% occur only once, and 4.5% to 6% lies in the top ten. A remark on this clone: What it binds is unknown.

Sequencing was performed on PBMCs. This chain uses TRBV28 with TRBJ2-7; D remains unclear. The sequence was obtained from a woman in her forties or fifties in good health and CMV-seronegative. CDR3 nucleotide sequence: TGTGCCAGCAGCCGCGATTCCTACGAGCAGTACTTC. It codes for CASSRDSYEQYF.